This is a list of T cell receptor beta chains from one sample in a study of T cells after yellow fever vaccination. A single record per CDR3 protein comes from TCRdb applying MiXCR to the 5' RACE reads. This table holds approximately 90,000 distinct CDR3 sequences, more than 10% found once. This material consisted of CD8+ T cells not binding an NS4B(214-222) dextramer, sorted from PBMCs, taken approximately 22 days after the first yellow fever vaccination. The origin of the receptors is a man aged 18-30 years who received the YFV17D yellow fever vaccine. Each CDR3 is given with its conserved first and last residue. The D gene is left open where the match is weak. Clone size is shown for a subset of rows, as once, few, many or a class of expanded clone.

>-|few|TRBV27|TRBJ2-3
TGTGCCAGCACCTACACTTCTGAGCGGCCGAGCACAGATACGCAGTATTTT
CASTYTSERPSTDTQYF
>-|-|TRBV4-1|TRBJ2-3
TGCGCCAGCAGCGTAGGGGGTAACGGGGGCGTTGATACGCAGTATTTT
CASSVGGNGGVDTQYF
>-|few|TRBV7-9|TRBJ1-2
TGTGCCAGCAGCCATTCCGGGTCTTATGGCTACACCTTC
CASSHSGSYGYTF
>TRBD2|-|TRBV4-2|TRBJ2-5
TGTGCCAGCAGCCAAAGTAGCGGGGGGTACCGTGGGACCCAGTACTTC
CASSQSSGGYRGTQYF
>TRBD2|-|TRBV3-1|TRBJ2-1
TGTGCCTGCTGCTCAGGTAGCGGGGGGACTTACAATGAGCAGTTCTTC
CACCSGSGGTYNEQFF
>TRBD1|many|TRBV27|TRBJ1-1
TGTGCCAGCAGCCCCGCCCGCCGGGACAGGAACACTGAAGCTTTCTTT
CASSPARRDRNTEAFF
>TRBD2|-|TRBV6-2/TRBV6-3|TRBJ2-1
TGTGCCAGCAGTTACTCGAAACATGGGCGGGGGATCGACAATGAGCAGTTCTTC
CASSYSKHGRGIDNEQFF
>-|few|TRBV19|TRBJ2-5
TGTGCCAGTAGTATAGGGGTCCAGAGTGAAGAGACCCAGTACTTC
CASSIGVQSEETQYF
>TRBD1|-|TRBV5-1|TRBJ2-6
TGCGCCAGCAGCTCGACCCGGGACAGGTACTCTGGGGCCAACGTCCTGACTTTC
CASSSTRDRYSGANVLTF
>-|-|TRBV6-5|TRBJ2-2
TGTCCCAGCAGTTACTCATGGGGGGAGACCGGGGAGCTGTTTTTT
CPSSYSWGETGELFF
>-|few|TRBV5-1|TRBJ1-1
TGCGCCAGCAGCTTGGCCGGGCCCACTGAAGCTTTCTTT
CASSLAGPTEAFF
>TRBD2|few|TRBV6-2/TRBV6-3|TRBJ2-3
TGTGCCAGCAGTCATTCCGGGACTAGCGGGGGGATTCCTAGCACAGATACGCAGTATTTT
CASSHSGTSGGIPSTDTQYF
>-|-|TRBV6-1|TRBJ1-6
TGTGCCAGCATGGGGATCATTCAGAATTCACCCCTCCACTTT
CASMGIIQNSPLHF
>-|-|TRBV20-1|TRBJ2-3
TGCAGTGCCGACTCGGGTGACGGGGGGCCCGGAGATACGCAGTATTTT
CSADSGDGGPGDTQYF
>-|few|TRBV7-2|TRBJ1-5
TGTGCCAGCAGCTATCGGGGTTTTAATCAGCCCCAGCATTTT
CASSYRGFNQPQHF
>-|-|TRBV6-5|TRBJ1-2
TGTGCCAGCAGTTACTCGATGGTCACAGCCTATGGCTACACCTTC
CASSYSMVTAYGYTF
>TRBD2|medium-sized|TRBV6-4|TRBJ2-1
TGTGCCAGCAGTCCGACTAGCGGGGAGTACAATGAGCAGTTCTTC
CASSPTSGEYNEQFF
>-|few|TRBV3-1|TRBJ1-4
TGTGCCAGCAGCCAAGAAGGAGGTGAAAAACTGTTTTTT
CASSQEGGEKLFF
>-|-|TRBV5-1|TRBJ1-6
TGCGCCAGCAGCTTGGCCGCAGGGAAGTCACCCCTCCACTTT
CASSLAAGKSPLHF
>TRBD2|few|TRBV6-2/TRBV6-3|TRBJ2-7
TGTGCCAGCAGAGAAGCGGGGGGGCCGGTGTACGAGCAGTACTTC
CASREAGGPVYEQYF
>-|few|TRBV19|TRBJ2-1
TGTGCCAGTTCAGGTCTAAGCTCCTACAATGAGCAGTTCTTC
CASSGLSSYNEQFF
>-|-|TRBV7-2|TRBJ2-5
TGTGCCAGCAGCTTAAGTGGGGGCTCGGTGCGTGTCGCCCAGTACTTC
CASSLSGGSVRVAQYF
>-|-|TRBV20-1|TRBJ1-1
TGCAGTGCCGCTCGGCAGGGGAGGTACACTGAAGCTTTCTTT
CSAARQGRYTEAFF
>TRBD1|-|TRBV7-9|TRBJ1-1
TGTGCCAGCAGCCCCGGACAGGGGGCGGATGAAGCTTTCTTT
CASSPGQGADEAFF
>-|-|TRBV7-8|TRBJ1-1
TGTGCCAGCAGCTCCTCCGGGACAATGAGTTTGAACACTGAAGCTTTCTTT
CASSSSGTMSLNTEAFF
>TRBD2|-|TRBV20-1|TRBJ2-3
TGCAGTGTTTCATTGCCGGTCGGGGGGGTGTCTAGCACAGATACGCAGTATTTT
CSVSLPVGGVSSTDTQYF
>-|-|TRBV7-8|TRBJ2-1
TGTGCCAGCAGCTTAGAGGGCGGCGACACTGACTACAATGAGCAGTTCTTC
CASSLEGGDTDYNEQFF
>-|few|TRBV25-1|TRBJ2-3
TGTGCCAGCAGTGAATATCGGGGACCCAGTCCAGATACGCAGTATTTT
CASSEYRGPSPDTQYF
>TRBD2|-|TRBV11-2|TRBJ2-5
TGTGCCAGCAGCGGGCGACTAGCGGGGGTTCCAGAGACCCAGTACTTC
CASSGRLAGVPETQYF
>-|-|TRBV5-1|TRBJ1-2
TGCGCCAGCAGCCCACTGGACGAGCACTATAGCTACACCTTC
CASSPLDEHYSYTF
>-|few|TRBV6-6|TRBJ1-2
TGTGCCAGCAGTTACCTTGCCATGGGCTACACCTTC
CASSYLAMGYTF
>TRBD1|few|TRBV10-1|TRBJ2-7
TGCGCCAGCAGTGAAGTCACAGGGGGCTACGAGCAGTACTTC
CASSEVTGGYEQYF
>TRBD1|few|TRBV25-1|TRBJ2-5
TGTGCCAGCAGTTTAGGACAGGGGGAAGAGACCCAGTACTTC
CASSLGQGEETQYF
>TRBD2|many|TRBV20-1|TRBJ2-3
TGCAGTGCTAGAGAAAGGACTAGCGCGGGAGATACGCAGTATTTT
CSARERTSAGDTQYF
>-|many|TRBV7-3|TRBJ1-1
TGTGCCAGCAGCTCAACCCTTAACACTGAAGCTTTCTTT
CASSSTLNTEAFF
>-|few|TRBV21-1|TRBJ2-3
TGTGCCAGCAGCAAAGGTGGGAACACAGATACGCAGTATTTT
CASSKGGNTDTQYF
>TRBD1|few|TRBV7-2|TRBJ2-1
TGTGCCAGCAGCCTGACTGGGACAGCTAATGAGCAGTTCTTC
CASSLTGTANEQFF
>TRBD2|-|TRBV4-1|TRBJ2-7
TGCGCCAGCAGCCAGAGATGGACTAGCGGGGTGTTCTCCGAGCAGTACTTC
CASSQRWTSGVFSEQYF
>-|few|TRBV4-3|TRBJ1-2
TGCGCCAGCAGCCAAGATTCACAAATGACAGCTTTCTATGGCTACACCTTC
CASSQDSQMTAFYGYTF
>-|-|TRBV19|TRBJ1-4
TGTGCCAGTAGCCTCAGTCCAAGTTTGTATGAAAAACTGTTTTTT
CASSLSPSLYEKLFF
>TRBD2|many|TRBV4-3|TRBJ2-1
TGCGCCAGCAGCCAAGCTCAGGCGGGGGACTACAATGAGCAGTTCTTC
CASSQAQAGDYNEQFF
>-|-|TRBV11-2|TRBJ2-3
TGTGCCAGCAGCTTAGGCAGGGCGCTCGGTCTCACAGATACGCAGTATTTT
CASSLGRALGLTDTQYF
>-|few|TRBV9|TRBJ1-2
TGTGCCAGCAGCTCAACCTTACTTGGGCACTATGGCTACACCTTC
CASSSTLLGHYGYTF
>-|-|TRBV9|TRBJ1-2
TGTGCCAGCAGCGTAGACCGGGGGGGGAACTATGGCTACACCTTC
CASSVDRGGNYGYTF
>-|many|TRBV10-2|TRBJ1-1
TGCGCCAGCAGTCTTTATTTGAACACTGAAGCTTTCTTT
CASSLYLNTEAFF